The 26 T cell receptor beta chains below come from one sample, sequenced in a study of T cells in women clearing cervical HPV infection. Method: immunoSEQ multiplex PCR; TCRdb's copy keeps in-frame clones and lacks some. Its table records under 40,000 clones. The specimen sequenced was blood buffy coat. The receptors stem from a woman between 18 and 70 years old with a cervical HPV16 infection that either progressed to CIN3+ or cleared (not recorded which).

Of note for this clone: The read comes to an end 3 residues before the CDR3 does, leaving the germline J gene to fill in the end. V usage is TRBV19 and J usage is TRBJ2-7, with 10 bases that match TRBD2. J was trimmed by 2 bases and V by 4 bases; bases with no gene match: 8. The germline V gene has CDR1 LNHDA and CDR2 SQIVND (reference sequence). This CDR3 spans 16 amino acids. CDR3 DNA, as far as it was read: TGTGCCAGTAGTAGCGGAGCGGGAGGGAGGCCCTACGAG. This encodes CASSSGAGGRPYE. The full CDR3 is CASSSGAGGRPYEQYF.

As for this clone: One junction end does not reproduce the germline sequence, and a read error may be involved. The read comes to an end 3 residues before the CDR3 does, leaving the germline J gene to fill in the end. Other DNA sequences in this specimen translate into the identical CDR3. The gene calls are TRBV6-1 and TRBJ1-3; D gene uncertain. The CDR3 is made up of 16 amino acids. Germline CDR1 is MNHNS and CDR2 is SASEGT. This chain's CDR3 is CASSEVETTSGNTIYF. The sequenced part of the CDR3 DNA is TGTGCCAGCAGTGAAGTTGAGACAACCTCTGGAAACACG.

The DNA read from the CDR3 is TGTGCCAGCTCGCACAGGGCTAGCGGGAGTCAGGGAGATACC. Translating gives CASSHRASGSQGDT. The whole CDR3 region reads CASSHRASGSQGDTYTF. The chain is built from TRBV18 and TRBJ1-2; weak D call: TRBD1 (6 bases). With the read ending 3 residues before the CDR3 end, the germline J gene is used to fill in that end. Germline lookup yields CDR1 KGHSH and CDR2 LQKENI. The CDR3 is made up of 17 amino acids.

CDR3 DNA, as far as it was read: TGTGCCAGCAGCATTCAGGGCGGTCAGCCC. Translation gives CASSIQGGQP. The CDR3, in full, reads CASSIQGGQPQHF. This chain joins TRBV2 and TRBJ1-5; possibly TRBD1 for D (5 bases). The read ends 3 residues early relative to the CDR3; the germline J gene fills the gap. CDR3 length equals 13 residues. Germline V gene lookup returns CDR1 SNHLY and CDR2 FYNNEI. Deletions cut 6 bases from V and 6 bases from J, with 12 bases between.

As to this clone: The read terminates 3 residues ahead of where the CDR3 ends, so the germline J gene completes it. The rearrangement uses TRBV5-1 and TRBJ1-1, with TRBD1 matching 9 bases. Germline V gene lookup returns CDR1 SGHRS and CDR2 YFSETQ. The CDR3 spans 16 residues. Unmatched junction bases numbered 6, after V lost 2 bases and J lost 1 base. The CDR3: CASSLTGGSSNTEAFF. The sequenced part of the CDR3 DNA is TGCGCCAGCAGCTTAACAGGGGGCTCTTCGAACACTGAA.

Regarding this clone: The read stops 3 residues short of the end of the CDR3; the missing end is completed from the germline J gene. The chain couples TRBV6-2 or TRBV6-3 to TRBJ2-1; 11 bases are shared with TRBD2. V was clipped by 5 bases and J by 4 bases; unmatched bases: 7. The length of the CDR3 is 16 residues. Germline values: CDR1 MNHEY, CDR2 SVGEGT. The CDR3 here is CASSPVRTSGYNEQFF. CDR3 bases read: TGTGCCAGCAGTCCCGTCAGGACTAGCGGGTACAATGAG.

As for this clone: The read ends 3 residues before the CDR3 terminus; that terminus is restored from the germline J gene. The chain links TRBV20-1 to TRBJ2-7; D uncertain. CDR1 is DFQATT and CDR2 is SNEGSKA in the germline V gene (reference sequence). V was cut by 3 bases and J by 2 bases, with 20 bases left in between. The CDR3 is made up of 16 amino acids. CDR3 loop: CSASMYTNAFTYEQYF. The sequenced part of the CDR3 DNA is TGCAGTGCTAGTATGTATACAAACGCCTTCACCTACGAG.

As regards this clone: Read data end 3 residues before the CDR3 end; the end is taken from the germline J gene. The chain has TRBV7-9 and TRBJ1-6, with D possibly TRBD1 on 6 matching bases. CDR1 SEHNR and CDR2 FQNEAQ come from the germline V gene (reference sequence). This CDR3 region has 14 residues. V was trimmed by 5 bases and J by 7 bases, leaving 12 bases between them. CDR3 sequence reads: CASSDQRGNSPLHF. The part of the CDR3 DNA that was read is TGTGCCAGCAGCGATCAGAGGGGGAATTCACCC.

CDR3 bases read: TGCGCCAGCAGCTTGGCAGGGCTAGCGGGGGCCTTTTGGGAGACC. This gives the protein CASSLAGLAGAFWET. The entire CDR3 protein is CASSLAGLAGAFWETQYF. This chain links TRBV5-1 with TRBJ2-5; 10 nucleotides match TRBD2. The read ends 3 residues shy of where the CDR3 ends; the end is completed using the germline J gene. The CDR3 sequence is 18 residues long. Germline CDR1 SGHRS, CDR2 YFSETQ. Losses at the gene ends were 0 bases for V and 5 bases for J; bases not matched to a gene: 13.

A word on this clone: Read sequence stops 3 residues before the CDR3 end, and the germline J gene provides the missing end. The genes are TRBV20-1 and TRBJ2-1, with 7 bases fitting TRBD1. This CDR3 has 14 residues. Trimming took 6 bases from V and 0 from J; bases not matched to a gene: 5. Looked up from germline, CDR1 is DFQATT and CDR2 is SNEGSKA (reference sequence). This chain's CDR3 is CSAEGTVSYNEQFF. The sequenced part of the CDR3 DNA is TGCAGTGCCGAGGGGACAGTCTCCTACAATGAG.

On this clone: The read gets to within 3 residues of the CDR3 end, and the germline J gene fills in the rest. The chain has TRBV19 and TRBJ1-1; D perhaps matches TRBD1 (5 bases). Between the trimmed V and J ends, which lost 5 bases and 1 base, there was a span of 14 bases. Germline V lookup: CDR1 LNHDA, CDR2 SQIVND (reference sequence). CDR3 size: 15 residues. The CDR3 reads CASSPLDSRNTEAFF. Incomplete CDR3 DNA: TGTGCCAGTAGTCCCCTCGACAGCCGGAACACTGAA. Full variable domain (outside the CDR3, taken from reference TRBV19 and TRBJ1-1): DGGITQSPKYLFRKEGQNVTLSCEQNLNHDAMYWYRQDPGQGLRLIYYSQIVNDFQKGDIAEGYSVSREKKESFPLTVTSAQKNPTAFYLCASSPLDSRNTEAFFGQGTRLTVV.

This clone is identified as medium-sized from frequency. The observed sequence ends 3 residues before the CDR3 terminus, with the missing tail filled in from the germline J gene. The V gene is TRBV19, the J gene TRBJ2-2; 7 positions agree with TRBD1. There are 13 residues in the CDR3. From germline, CDR1 is LNHDA and CDR2 SQIVND (reference sequence). Incomplete CDR3 DNA: TGTGCCAGTAGTATACAGGGGGATGAAAAG. Translated, it gives CASSIQGDEK. The whole CDR3 sequence is CASSIQGDEKLFF.

On this clone: The read falls 3 residues short of the CDR3 end, and the missing part is taken from the germline J gene. This rearrangement joins TRBV19 to TRBJ2-7; tentative D call: TRBD1 (6 bases). This CDR3 is 12 amino acids long. Germline V gene lookup returns CDR1 LNHDA and CDR2 SQIVND (reference sequence). Trimming left V 9 bases short and J 6 bases short, with 15 bases between. This CDR3 reads CASLDSFSEQYF. The sequenced CDR3 bases are TGTGCCAGCCTGGACAGTTTTTCCGAG.

For this clone: With the read ending 3 residues before the CDR3 end, the germline J gene is used to fill in that end. The chain links TRBV7-9 to TRBJ2-4; 7 nucleotides align to TRBD1. The CDR3 length is 14 residues. Germline values: CDR1 SEHNR, CDR2 FQNEAQ (reference sequence). The covered CDR3 bases are TGTGCCAGCAGCTTAGAACAGGGGACACACGGT. It codes for CASSLEQGTHG. In full, the CDR3 reads CASSLEQGTHGQYF.

On this clone itself: The CDR3 goes on 3 residues after the read ends, and that part is filled in from the germline J gene. The chain joins TRBV11-2 to TRBJ2-4; TRBD1 matches 7 bases. This CDR3 region has 13 residues. Germline V gene lookup returns CDR1 SGHAT and CDR2 FQNNGV. The covered CDR3 bases are TGTGCCAGCAGCCCGGGACAGCAAGAGACT. Amino acid sequence: CASSPGQQET. The whole CDR3 sequence is CASSPGQQETQYF.

Concerning this clone itself: The read comes to an end 3 residues before the CDR3 does, leaving the germline J gene to fill in the end. The V call is TRBV20-1, the J call TRBJ2-3, with 12 positions matching TRBD2. The germline V gene has CDR1 DFQATT and CDR2 SNEGSKA (reference sequence). V trimming: 6 bases; J trimming: 4 bases; junction bases outside the gene matches: 11. The CDR3 has 16 residues. The covered CDR3 bases are TGCAGTGCAATCTTGACTAGCGGGAGAGTACCAGATACG. This gives the protein CSAILTSGRVPDT. The entire CDR3 sequence reads CSAILTSGRVPDTQYF.

Turning to this clone: The sequenced fragment ends 3 residues before the CDR3 boundary, so the rest is inferred from the germline J gene. The rearrangement links TRBV7-3 to TRBJ2-1; 7 positions agree with TRBD2. In germline, CDR1 is SGHTA, CDR2 FQGTGA. The V segment lost 6 bases and the J segment 2 bases; nucleotides outside the gene matches: 7. The CDR3 runs 15 residues. CDR3 protein: CASSRMGGTYNEQFF. Partial CDR3 DNA: TGTGCCAGCAGTCGGATGGGGGGGACCTACAATGAG.

With respect to this clone: The CDR3 end is not reached by the read, which stops 3 residues before it; the germline J gene fills it in. The chain uses TRBV19 and TRBJ2-2; 9 nucleotides match TRBD1. J was trimmed by 2 bases and V by 5 bases; bases with no gene match: 3. The length of the CDR3 is 15 residues. Germline lookup yields CDR1 LNHDA and CDR2 SQIVND (reference sequence). The CDR3 sequence: CASSVQGANTGELFF. The covered CDR3 bases are TGTGCCAGTAGTGTACAGGGGGCTAACACCGGGGAG.

CDR3 bases read: TGTGCCAGCAGTTTAGCCAGCACTGAA. This sequence encodes CASSLASTE. The whole CDR3 protein is CASSLASTEAFF. This rearrangement joins TRBV6-2 or TRBV6-3 to TRBJ1-1; D gene uncertain. The read terminates 3 residues before the CDR3 end, so the remaining end is supplied by the germline J gene. CDR1 and CDR2 (germline): MNHEY, SVGEGT. This CDR3 has 12 residues. V was clipped by 4 bases and J by 4 bases, with 7 bases between them.

To note about this clone: The missing CDR3 end, 3 residues past where the read stops, is filled in from the germline J gene. The chain couples TRBV30 to TRBJ2-5, with TRBD2 identical over 10 bases. Germline V gene data show CDR1 as GTSNPN and CDR2 as SVGIG (reference sequence). This CDR3 comprises 14 residues. V lost 4 bases, J lost 5 bases, and 7 bases stayed unmatched. The CDR3 sequence: CAWTSLAGAETQYF. The covered CDR3 bases are TGTGCCTGGACCTCGCTAGCGGGAGCTGAGACC.

A remark on this clone: The CDR3 is cut off 3 residues early in the read; its end comes from the germline J gene. The chain carries TRBV29-1 and TRBJ2-2; 8 bases fit TRBD2. After removal of 4 bases from V and 2 bases from J, the junction contained 9 bases not matched to a gene. CDR1 SQVTM and CDR2 ANQGSEA come from the germline V gene. The CDR3 length is 16 residues. The CDR3 is CSVGRGGPLNTGELFF. The covered CDR3 bases are TGCAGCGTTGGTCGCGGGGGGCCGTTAAACACCGGGGAG.

A remark on this clone: The read ends 3 residues before the CDR3 terminus; that terminus is restored from the germline J gene. V and J are TRBV20-1 and TRBJ2-5; TRBD1 is a possible D gene (6 bases). CDR3 length: 15 residues. V shed 3 bases and J shed 4 bases, with 18 bases lying between them. The germline V gene has CDR1 DFQATT and CDR2 SNEGSKA (reference sequence). CDR3 DNA, as far as it was read: TGCAGTGCTAGGCCCTCAGGGGCAGTAGGAGAGACC. It translates to CSARPSGAVGET. The whole CDR3 region reads CSARPSGAVGETQYF.

A note on this clone: The read terminates 3 residues ahead of where the CDR3 ends, so the germline J gene completes it. The chain carries TRBV5-1 and TRBJ2-1; the D gene could be TRBD1 or TRBD2 (5 bases each). CDR3 length: 15 residues. Germline V gene lookup returns CDR1 SGHRS and CDR2 YFSETQ. Trimming stripped 2 bases from V and 9 bases from J, with 18 bases between. CDR3 DNA (partial): TGCGCCAGCAGCTTTGATGGGGAGCCGCAGGGTGAG. Its translation: CASSFDGEPQGE. The full CDR3 sequence reads CASSFDGEPQGEQFF.

For this clone: Read sequence stops 3 residues before the CDR3 end, and the germline J gene provides the missing end. This sequence joins TRBV4-1 and TRBJ1-2; 8 positions agree with TRBD1. Per the germline V gene, CDR1 is MGHRA and CDR2 is YSYEKL. The CDR3 spans 15 residues. The junction had 7 bases not matched to a gene; V was cut back by 0 bases and J by 7 bases. The sequenced CDR3 bases are TGCGCCAGCAGCCAAGACCAGGGGGCTGACTTTGGC. As protein: CASSQDQGADFG. Given in full, the CDR3 is CASSQDQGADFGYTF.

For this clone: The read terminates 3 residues before the CDR3 end, so the remaining end is supplied by the germline J gene. The chain is built from TRBV6-1 and TRBJ1-6; D gene ambiguous. Germline-derived CDR1 and CDR2 are MNHNS and SASEGT. V lost 3 bases and J 0 bases, leaving 6 bases between the germline ends. The CDR3 is made up of 15 amino acids. The covered CDR3 bases are TGTGCCAGCAGTGACAGTTCCTCCTATAATTCACCC. This codes for CASSDSSSYNSP. The full CDR3 protein is CASSDSSSYNSPLHF.

Worth noting for this clone: The read finishes 3 residues shy of the CDR3 end, and the germline J gene is used to complete it. The rearrangement uses TRBV29-1 and TRBJ2-3; 8 bases agree with TRBD1. The CDR3 totals 17 residues. Unmatched junction bases numbered 21, after V lost 7 bases and J lost 6 bases. Germline-derived CDR1 and CDR2 are SQVTM and ANQGSEA. The CDR3 region is CSAIPHRQGAMLDTQYF. The DNA read from the CDR3 is TGCAGCGCCATCCCCCACCGGCAGGGGGCTATGTTGGATACG.